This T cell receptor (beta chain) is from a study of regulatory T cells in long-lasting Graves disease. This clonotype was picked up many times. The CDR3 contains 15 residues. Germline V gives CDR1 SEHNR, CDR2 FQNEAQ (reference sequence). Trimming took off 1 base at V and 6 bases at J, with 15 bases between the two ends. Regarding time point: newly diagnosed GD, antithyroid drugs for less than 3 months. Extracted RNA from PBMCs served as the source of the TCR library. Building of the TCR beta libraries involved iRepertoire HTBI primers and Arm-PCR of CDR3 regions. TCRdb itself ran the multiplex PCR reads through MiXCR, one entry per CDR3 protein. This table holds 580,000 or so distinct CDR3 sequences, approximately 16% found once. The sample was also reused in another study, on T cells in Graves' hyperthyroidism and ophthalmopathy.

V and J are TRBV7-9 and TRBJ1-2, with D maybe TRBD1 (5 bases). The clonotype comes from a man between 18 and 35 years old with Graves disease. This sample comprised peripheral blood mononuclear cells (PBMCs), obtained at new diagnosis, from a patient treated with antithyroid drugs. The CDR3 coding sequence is TGTGCCAGCAGCTTAGGGGGCAGGTCGATGGATGGCTACACCTTC. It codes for CASSLGGRSMDGYTF.